Listed below are T cell receptor beta chains from one sample, sequenced in a study of regulatory T cells. TCRdb's table, derived via immunoSEQ multiplex PCR, lists solely in-frame clones and lacks some. Altogether under 45,000 clones are present, around 91% being singletons, with the ten largest covering about 2.5%. Source material: conventional CD4+ T cells sorted from blood. All receptors come from a person aged 18-29 years with CD3G deficiency. Each CDR3 is given with its conserved first and last residue. The D gene is left open where the match is weak. Size is stated for part of the rows, as once, few or many counts, or as a class when the clone is expanded.

>once|TRBJ2-5|TRBV28|TRBD2
CASSKSGIELETQYF
TGTGCCAGCAGCAAGAGCGGGATAGAGTTAGAGACCCAGTACTTC
>NA|TRBJ2-2|TRBV28|TRBD1
CASLDRGNTGELFF
TGTGCCAGCCTAGACAGGGGGAACACCGGGGAGCTGTTTTTT
>NA|TRBJ2-5|TRBV7-2|TRBD2
CASSSHPTSGEKTQYF
TGTGCCAGCAGCTCCCATCCGACTAGCGGGGAGAAGACCCAGTACTTC
>NA|TRBJ2-5|TRBV20-1|NA
CSAKWRETQYF
TGCAGTGCTAAGTGGCGAGAGACCCAGTACTTC
>few|TRBJ2-5|TRBV6-1|TRBD2
CASRGGQETQYF
TGTGCCAGCAGGGGGGGGCAAGAGACCCAGTACTTC
>NA|TRBJ2-7|TRBV18|NA
CASSPAPAYEQYF
TGTGCCAGCTCACCGGCCCCAGCGTACGAGCAGTACTTC
>once|TRBJ2-7|TRBV28|TRBD1
CASSWTGRTYEQYF
TGTGCCAGCAGTTGGACAGGCCGAACCTACGAGCAGTACTTC
>NA|TRBJ2-3|TRBV28|NA
CASSSPLTDTQYF
TGTGCCAGCAGTTCTCCCCTCACAGATACGCAGTATTTT
>medium-sized|TRBJ2-7|TRBV6-1|NA
CASRRGGRYEQYF
TGTGCCAGCAGAAGAGGAGGGCGGTACGAGCAGTACTTC
>NA|TRBJ1-3|TRBV11-2|NA
CASSITVTGGPIYF
TGTGCCAGCAGCATCACGGTCACGGGCGGGCCCATATATTTT
>NA|TRBJ1-3|TRBV7-9|NA
CASSPQGFGNTIYF
TGTGCCAGCAGCCCTCAGGGATTCGGAAACACCATATATTTT
>NA|TRBJ2-6|TRBV28|NA
CASSHRAGANVLTF
TGTGCCAGCAGTCACAGGGCTGGGGCCAACGTCCTGACTTTC
>NA|TRBJ2-4|TRBV6-1|NA
CATSPGDLGGNIQYF
TGTGCCACCTCCCCTGGGGACCTAGGGGGAAACATTCAGTACTTC
>NA|TRBJ2-7|TRBV27|NA
CASSPQGQSEQYF
TGTGCCAGCAGTCCCCAGGGGCAAAGCGAGCAGTACTTC
>NA|TRBJ1-1|TRBV5-1|NA
CASSTGSATEAFF
TGCGCCAGCAGCACAGGGTCGGCCACTGAAGCTTTCTTT
>NA|TRBJ1-4|TRBV28|TRBD1
CASKSDRGATNEKLFF
TGTGCCAGCAAATCCGACAGGGGGGCAACTAATGAAAAACTGTTTTTT
>once|TRBJ2-2|TRBV6-6|NA
CASSYSRAAGELFF
TGTGCCAGCAGTTACTCCAGGGCCGCCGGGGAGCTGTTTTTT
>NA|TRBJ2-1|TRBV9|NA
CASSVGGGDYNEQFF
TGTGCCAGCAGCGTAGGCGGAGGGGACTACAATGAGCAGTTCTTC
>NA|TRBJ1-1|TRBV28|NA
CASSNSIEAFF
TGTGCCAGCAGCAACTCAATTGAAGCTTTCTTT
>NA|TRBJ2-2|TRBV28|NA
CASSSPGPNTGELFF
TGTGCCAGCAGTTCCCCGGGCCCGAACACCGGGGAGCTGTTTTTT
>NA|TRBJ2-3|TRBV18|NA
CASSPDGRPTDTQYF
TGTGCCAGCTCACCCGACGGGCGTCCTACAGATACGCAGTATTTT
>NA|TRBJ2-4|TRBV4-1|NA
CASSPGLWGDIQYF
TGCGCCAGCAGCCCGGGACTCTGGGGCGACATTCAGTACTTC
>NA|TRBJ2-6|TRBV7-8|NA
CASSLGGYGSGANVLTF
TGTGCCAGCAGCTTAGGAGGTTACGGATCTGGGGCCAACGTCCTGACTTTC
>once|TRBJ2-1|TRBV7-2|NA
CASSVQLGVGRSEQFF
TGTGCCAGCAGCGTCCAACTAGGGGTGGGACGAAGTGAGCAGTTCTTC
>NA|TRBJ1-2|TRBV5-1|NA
CASSPATGGNYGYTF
TGCGCCAGCAGCCCAGCCACCGGCGGAAACTATGGCTACACCTTC
>NA|TRBJ2-4|TRBV28|NA
CASSFDLRNIQYF
TGTGCCAGCAGTTTTGATCTAAGAAACATTCAGTACTTC
>NA|TRBJ2-7|TRBV5-1|TRBD1
CASSRGRGTGDDEQYF
TGCGCCAGCAGCCGCGGGAGAGGGACAGGGGATGACGAGCAGTACTTC
>few|TRBJ2-5|TRBV5-1|TRBD2
CASSSVAGGWETQYF
TGCGCCAGCAGCTCCGTAGCGGGGGGATGGGAGACCCAGTACTTC
>NA|TRBJ1-1|TRBV11-2|TRBD1
CASSTQTGGSTEAFF
TGTGCCAGCAGCACCCAGACAGGGGGGAGCACTGAAGCTTTCTTT
>NA|TRBJ2-7|TRBV28|TRBD1
CASSGTGPYEQYF
TGTGCCAGTTCCGGGACAGGGCCCTACGAGCAGTACTTC
>medium-sized|TRBJ1-1|TRBV5-1|NA
CASSLGTELGEAFF
TGCGCCAGCAGCTTGGGCACAGAACTGGGTGAAGCTTTCTTT
>NA|TRBJ1-6|TRBV30|TRBD1
CAWSAQQRTGPKSPLHF
TGTGCCTGGAGTGCCCAACAAAGGACAGGGCCTAAATCACCCCTCCACTTT
>NA|TRBJ2-7|TRBV7-8|NA
CASSPGSYEQYF
TGTGCCAGCAGCCCGGGTTCTTACGAGCAGTACTTC
>NA|TRBJ1-4|TRBV6-1|TRBD1
CASSVLDRGPEKLFF
TGTGCCAGCAGTGTCCTCGACAGGGGACCTGAAAAACTGTTTTTT
>NA|TRBJ1-1|TRBV6-6|NA
CAGLGRLNTEAFF
TGTGCCGGACTTGGTCGGCTGAACACTGAAGCTTTCTTT
>once|TRBJ1-1|TRBV6-6|TRBD1
CASSRGDSTEAFF
TGTGCCAGCAGCCGCGGGGACAGCACTGAAGCTTTCTTT
>NA|TRBJ2-1|TRBV5-1|TRBD2
CASSSLAGGPNEQFF
TGCGCCAGCAGCTCTCTAGCGGGGGGCCCCAATGAGCAGTTCTTC
>NA|TRBJ1-1|TRBV6-6|NA
CASSLESEAFF
TGTGCCAGCAGTTTGGAGTCTGAAGCTTTCTTT
>few|TRBJ2-1|TRBV20-1|NA
CSASRGKEFF
TGCAGTGCTAGTAGAGGGAAGGAGTTCTTC
>NA|TRBJ1-3|TRBV6-5|NA
CASSYPTDSGNTIYF
TGTGCCAGCAGTTATCCGACAGACTCTGGAAACACCATATATTTT
>NA|TRBJ2-4|TRBV7-2|NA
CASSLGQGGDIQYF
TGTGCCAGCAGCTTAGGGCAGGGAGGAGACATTCAGTACTTC
>NA|TRBJ1-2|TRBV6-1|NA
CASSERSGVGYGYTF
TGTGCCAGCAGTGAAAGATCAGGGGTCGGCTATGGCTACACCTTC
>NA|TRBJ1-6|TRBV28|NA
CASGRGASYNSPLHF
TGTGCCAGCGGCCGTGGGGCCTCCTATAATTCACCCCTCCACTTT
>medium-sized|TRBJ2-7|TRBV6-1|NA
CASRNPAGPNYEQYF
TGTGCCAGCAGGAACCCGGCGGGACCCAACTACGAGCAGTACTTC
>NA|TRBJ2-3|TRBV6-1|NA
CASSRLTDTQYF
TGTGCCAGCAGTAGGCTTACAGATACGCAGTATTTT
>medium-sized|TRBJ1-5|TRBV7-8|NA
CASSLIGQPQHF
TGTGCCAGCAGCTTAATAGGGCAGCCCCAGCATTTT
>NA|TRBJ2-7|TRBV13|NA
CASSRRDGTYEQYF
TGTGCCAGCAGCCGCCGGGACGGAACCTACGAGCAGTACTTC
>NA|TRBJ1-2|TRBV28|NA
CASSPHGVVYGYTF
TGTGCCAGCAGCCCGCATGGAGTCGTCTATGGCTACACCTTC
>few|TRBJ2-1|TRBV19|TRBD2
CASSIWAGGLDEQFF
TGTGCCAGTAGTATCTGGGCGGGAGGGTTAGATGAGCAGTTCTTC
>NA|TRBJ1-1|TRBV28|NA
CASSLRDTEAFF
TGTGCCAGCAGTCTAAGGGACACTGAAGCTTTCTTT
>NA|TRBJ1-5|TRBV28|TRBD1
CASSSDQGVVNNQPQHF
TGTGCCAGCAGTTCGGATCAGGGGGTGGTTAATAATCAGCCCCAGCATTTT
>NA|TRBJ2-1|TRBV6-1|NA
CASKDWGRGSNEQFF
TGTGCCAGCAAGGACTGGGGGCGCGGCAGCAATGAGCAGTTCTTC
>NA|TRBJ2-2|TRBV28|NA
CASSLGLAGTGELFF
TGTGCCAGCAGTTTAGGACTCGCTGGCACCGGGGAGCTGTTTTTT
>NA|TRBJ2-1|TRBV18|TRBD1
CASSPVTGENEQFF
TGTGCCAGCTCACCAGTGACAGGGGAAAATGAGCAGTTCTTC